Listed below are T cell receptor beta chains from one sample, sequenced in a study of blood T cell repertoires in COVID-19. Generated by immunoSEQ multiplex PCR, the TCRdb table keeps only in-frame clones and is missing some. The sample includes hundreds of thousands of clones, 90% of them seen just once. The source material was peripheral blood. These TCRs come from a woman younger than 30 with acute or convalescent COVID-19. Each CDR3 is given with its conserved first and last residue.

TRBJ1-2 TRBV6-5 CASSSGGWGYTF
TRBJ2-2 TRBV11-2 CASSSPRTSGISGELFF
TRBJ1-2 TRBV14 CASSQLDRRYYGYTF
TRBJ2-1 TRBV3-1/TRBV3-2 CASSQDPSGGSSGYNEQFF
TRBJ2-7 TRBV7-9 CASSLVSTAGGNYEQYF
TRBJ1-2 TRBV29-1 CSVDTFPRVGLNYGYTF
TRBJ1-1 TRBV5-1 CASSLGQGEGETEAFF
TRBJ1-5 TRBV30 CAWSGHRTNQPQHF
TRBJ1-3 TRBV5-4 CASSLRGGRRNTIYF
TRBJ2-7 TRBV2 CASSEALGLKAYEQYF
TRBJ1-5 TRBV19 CASSMENSNQPQHF
TRBJ2-3 TRBV7-8 CASSLALLSRGDTQYF
TRBJ2-7 TRBV6-6 CASSRQGGEQYF
TRBJ2-3 TRBV19 CASRQPPGLAGEGTDTQYF
TRBJ1-3 TRBV29-1 CSVLIPLEGAGNTIYF
TRBJ2-1 TRBV6-6 CASSFGQAREQFF
TRBJ1-6 TRBV25-1 CASSEPQGGNSPLHF
TRBJ1-2 TRBV5-1 CASSLQGGEHGYTF
TRBJ1-2 TRBV19 CASTRTVPNYGYTF
TRBJ1-4 TRBV6-2/TRBV6-3 CASSPDRGRGEGENEKLFF
TRBJ2-3 TRBV5-1 CASSLDFPGLAGGTDTQYF
TRBJ1-2 TRBV21-1 CASSKEGTGGNYGYTF
TRBJ1-2 TRBV9 CASSTSTGRTANYGYTF
TRBJ1-2 TRBV2 CASKKGDNYGYTF
TRBJ2-5 TRBV19 CASSETSGGAGETQYF
TRBJ1-1 TRBV28 CASSPSLNTEAFF
TRBJ1-1 TRBV7-6 CASSLGQGDMNTEAFF
TRBJ1-1 TRBV29-1 CSVGGQETEAFF
TRBJ2-1 TRBV11-2 CASSSHPRDRLYNEQFF
TRBJ1-1 TRBV7-9 CASSLTGGEAFF
TRBJ1-5 TRBV2 CASSDGGYSNQPQHF
TRBJ1-1 TRBV12-3/TRBV12-4 CASSDMGGTEAFF
TRBJ2-1 TRBV6-5 CASSYSRSLAADEQFF
TRBJ2-7 TRBV6-5 CASTPVEAGGEQYF
TRBJ2-1 TRBV7-3 CASSSGGPEEQFF
TRBJ2-7 TRBV7-3 CASSLTGGEQYF
TRBJ1-1 TRBV6-5 CASSYRDMNTEAFF
TRBJ2-1 TRBV15 CATSTEDRLQRNEQFF
TRBJ1-4 TRBV7-9 CASSLTGVAEKLFF
TRBJ2-1 TRBV6-2/TRBV6-3 CASSSGGNEQFF
TRBJ1-5 TRBV6-2/TRBV6-3 CASSYGRVPNQPQHF
TRBJ1-6 TRBV2 CASSDRDRGNSPLHF
TRBJ2-2 TRBV6-4 CASKSSGVPGELFF
TRBJ1-5 TRBV12-3/TRBV12-4 CASSPGGHQPQHF
TRBJ1-1 TRBV15 CATSRGTGLTEAFF
TRBJ1-1 TRBV10-3 CAIGDSMNTEAFF
TRBJ2-7 TRBV6-1 CASSETGLEQYF
TRBJ1-2 TRBV12-3/TRBV12-4 CASSFRTGNGYTF
TRBJ1-2 TRBV12-3/TRBV12-4 CASSLRLTVGYTF
TRBJ1-3 TRBV2 CASSEEDPSGNTIYF
TRBJ1-2 TRBV29-1 CSVGENGYTF
TRBJ1-2 TRBV19 CASSISSRQASYGYTF
TRBJ1-1 TRBV5-1 CASSLITGGITEAFF
TRBJ1-6 TRBV6-5 CASDNLHHTGSPLHF
TRBJ2-7 TRBV19 CATMGGETYEQYF
TRBJ1-2 TRBV19 CATTSGGIYGYTF
TRBJ2-7 TRBV12-3/TRBV12-4 CASSRQGKYEQYF
TRBJ1-6 TRBV6-5 CASKSQGPNSPLHF
TRBJ1-2 TRBV2 CASSGRDSQNPGPYGYTF